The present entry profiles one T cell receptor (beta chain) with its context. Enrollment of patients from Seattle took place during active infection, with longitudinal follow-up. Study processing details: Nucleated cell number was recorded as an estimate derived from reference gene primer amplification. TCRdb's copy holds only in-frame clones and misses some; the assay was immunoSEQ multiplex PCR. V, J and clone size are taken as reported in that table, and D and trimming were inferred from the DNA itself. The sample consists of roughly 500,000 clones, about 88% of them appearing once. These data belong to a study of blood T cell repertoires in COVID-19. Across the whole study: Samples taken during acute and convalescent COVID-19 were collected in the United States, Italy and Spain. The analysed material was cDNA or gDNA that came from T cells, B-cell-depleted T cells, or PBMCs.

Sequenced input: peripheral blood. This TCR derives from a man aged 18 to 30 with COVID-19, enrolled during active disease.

As DNA, the CDR3 is TGTGCCAGCAGTACCTCCGGACAGGGAACCGGGGAGCTGTTTTTT. As protein: CASSTSGQGTGELFF. The V gene is TRBV25-1, the J gene TRBJ2-2; 8 bases align to TRBD1. V dropped 5 bases and J dropped 5; count of bases not matched to a gene: 7. The CDR3 spans 15 residues. The germline V gene has CDR1 MGHDK and CDR2 SYGVNS.